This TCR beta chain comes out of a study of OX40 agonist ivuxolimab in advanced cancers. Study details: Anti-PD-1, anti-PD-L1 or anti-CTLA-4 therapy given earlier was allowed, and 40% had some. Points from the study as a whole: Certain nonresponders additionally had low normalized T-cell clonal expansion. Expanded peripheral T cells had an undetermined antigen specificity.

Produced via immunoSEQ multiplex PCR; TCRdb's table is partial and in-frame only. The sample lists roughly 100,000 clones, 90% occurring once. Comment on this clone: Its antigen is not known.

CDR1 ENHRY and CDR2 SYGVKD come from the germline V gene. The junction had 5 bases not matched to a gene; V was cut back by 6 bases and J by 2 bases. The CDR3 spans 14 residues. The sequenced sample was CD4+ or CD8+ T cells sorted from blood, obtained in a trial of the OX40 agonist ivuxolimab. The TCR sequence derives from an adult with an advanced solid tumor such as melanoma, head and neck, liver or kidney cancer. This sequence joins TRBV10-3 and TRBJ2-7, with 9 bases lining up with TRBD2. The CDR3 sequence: CAIRETSGTYEQYF. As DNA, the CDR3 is TGTGCCATCAGAGAGACTAGCGGAACCTACGAGCAGTACTTC.